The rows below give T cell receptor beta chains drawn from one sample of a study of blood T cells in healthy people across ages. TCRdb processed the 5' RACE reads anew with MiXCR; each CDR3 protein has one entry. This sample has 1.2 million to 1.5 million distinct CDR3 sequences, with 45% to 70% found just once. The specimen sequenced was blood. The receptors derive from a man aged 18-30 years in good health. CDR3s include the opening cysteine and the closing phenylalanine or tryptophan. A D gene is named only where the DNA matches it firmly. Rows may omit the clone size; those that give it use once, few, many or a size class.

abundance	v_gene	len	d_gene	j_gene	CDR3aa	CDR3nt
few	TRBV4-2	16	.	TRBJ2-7	CASSQDRGRNSYEQYF	TGTGCCAGCAGCCAAGATCGAGGCCGTAACTCCTACGAGCAGTACTTC
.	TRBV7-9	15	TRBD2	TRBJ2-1	CASTLAGGPTNGQFF	TGTGCCAGCACCCTGGCGGGGGGGCCAACCAATGGGCAGTTCTTC
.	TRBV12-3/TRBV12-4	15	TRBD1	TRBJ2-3	CASSWGQGSTDTQYF	TGTGCCAGCAGCTGGGGACAGGGTTCAACAGATACGCAGTATTTT
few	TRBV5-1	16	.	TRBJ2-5	CASSSLPLTNQETQYF	TGCGCCAGCAGCTCACTACCCCTCACGAACCAAGAGACCCAGTACTTC
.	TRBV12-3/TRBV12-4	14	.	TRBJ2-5	CASSGFGGDETQCF	TGTGCCAGCAGTGGTTTCGGAGGGGATGAGACCCAGTGCTTC
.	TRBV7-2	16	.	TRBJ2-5	CASSPSFLVGQETQYF	TGTGCCAGCAGCCCCTCGTTTCTAGTTGGTCAAGAGACCCAGTACTTC
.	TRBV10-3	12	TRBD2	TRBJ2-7	CAAGLAGGGQYF	TGTGCCGCGGGACTAGCGGGGGGAGGGCAGTACTTC
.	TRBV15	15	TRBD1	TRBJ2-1	CATSGRQGTYNEQFF	TGTGCCACCAGCGGCCGACAGGGAACGTACAATGAGCAGTTCTTC
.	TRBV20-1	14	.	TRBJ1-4	CSARDHGAGEKLFF	TGCAGTGCTAGAGATCACGGGGCTGGTGAAAAACTGTTTTTT
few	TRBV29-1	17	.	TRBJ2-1	CSGLGGRANSIPNEQFF	TGCAGCGGGTTAGGGGGGAGGGCTAATTCCATCCCTAATGAGCAGTTCTTC
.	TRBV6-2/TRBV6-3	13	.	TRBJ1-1	CASKVPGDTEAFF	TGTGCCAGCAAGGTGCCGGGGGACACTGAAGCTTTCTTT
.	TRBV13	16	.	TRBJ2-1	CASSSLTGAAYNEQFF	TGTGCCAGCAGCTCCTTAACGGGGGCGGCCTACAATGAGCAGTTCTTC
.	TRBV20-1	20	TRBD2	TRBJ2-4	CSSYNSRLAGDGRAKNIQYF	TGCAGTTCATACAATTCCCGACTAGCGGGAGATGGCCGGGCCAAAAACATTCAGTACTTC
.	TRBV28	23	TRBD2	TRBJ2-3	CASSLWRKAGLAGHTSSTDTQYF	TGTGCCAGCAGTTTATGGCGCAAGGCTGGACTAGCGGGCCACACCTCTAGCACAGATACGCAGTATTTT
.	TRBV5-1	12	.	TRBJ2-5	CASKQFQETQYF	TGCGCCAGCAAACAGTTCCAAGAGACCCAGTACTTC
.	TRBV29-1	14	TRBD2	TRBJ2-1	CSASGLAEYNEQFF	TGCAGCGCCTCGGGACTAGCTGAGTACAATGAGCAGTTCTTC
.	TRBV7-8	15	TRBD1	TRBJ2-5	CASSRGRTGQETQYF	TGTGCCAGCAGCCGAGGAAGGACAGGGCAAGAGACCCAGTACTTC
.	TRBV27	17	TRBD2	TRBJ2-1	CASSLSPPAGGYNEQFF	TGTGCCAGCAGTTTATCACCCCCAGCGGGAGGATACAATGAGCAGTTCTTC
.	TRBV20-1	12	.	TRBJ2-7	CSARRLAYEQYF	TGCAGTGCTAGACGGCTAGCCTACGAGCAGTACTTC
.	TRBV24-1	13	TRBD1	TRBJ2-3	CATSPQGTDTQYF	TGTGCCACCAGCCCACAGGGGACCGATACGCAGTATTTT
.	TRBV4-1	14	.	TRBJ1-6	CASSSWSGNSPLHF	TGCGCCAGCAGCTCGTGGTCGGGGAATTCACCCCTCCACTTT
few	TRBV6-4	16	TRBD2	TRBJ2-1	CASSDSGTSGSNEQFF	TGTGCCAGCAGTGACTCGGGGACTAGCGGGAGCAATGAGCAGTTCTTC
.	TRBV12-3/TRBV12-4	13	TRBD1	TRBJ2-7	CASSRTGYDEQYF	TGTGCCAGCAGCCGGACAGGGTATGACGAGCAGTACTTC
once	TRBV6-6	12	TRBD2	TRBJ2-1	CASTSTGRGQFF	TGTGCCAGCACATCCACGGGGAGGGGGCAGTTCTTC
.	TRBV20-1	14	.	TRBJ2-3	CSARPGLFSDTQYF	TGCAGTGCTAGGCCGGGACTCTTCTCAGATACGCAGTATTTT
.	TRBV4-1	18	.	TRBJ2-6	CASSQEGHGNSGANVLTF	TGCGCCAGCAGCCAAGAAGGGCACGGAAACTCTGGGGCCAACGTCCTGACTTTC
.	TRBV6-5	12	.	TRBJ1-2	CASRVTGSGYTF	TGTGCCAGCAGGGTAACAGGGAGCGGCTACACCTTC
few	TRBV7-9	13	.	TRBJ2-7	CASSPTNLHEQYF	TGTGCCAGCAGCCCAACTAACCTACACGAGCAGTACTTC
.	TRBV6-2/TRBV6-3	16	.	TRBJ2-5	CASSYWTVPYQETQYF	TGTGCCAGCAGTTACTGGACAGTACCCTATCAAGAGACCCAGTACTTC
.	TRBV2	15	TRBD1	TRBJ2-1	CASSKTGGANNEQFF	TGTGCCAGCAGTAAGACAGGGGGGGCCAACAATGAGCAGTTCTTC
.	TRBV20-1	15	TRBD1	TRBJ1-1	CSARKAGGIGTEAFF	TGCAGTGCTAGAAAGGCAGGGGGCATCGGTACTGAAGCTTTCTTT
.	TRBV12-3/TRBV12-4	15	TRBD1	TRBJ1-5	CASSLRQGAFQPQHF	TGTGCCAGCAGTTTACGACAGGGGGCCTTTCAGCCCCAGCATTTT
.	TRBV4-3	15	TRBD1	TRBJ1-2	CASSQVPDRVDGYTF	TGCGCCAGCAGCCAAGTACCAGACAGGGTAGATGGCTACACCTTC
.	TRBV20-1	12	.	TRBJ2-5	CSATPVKETQYF	TGCAGTGCTACCCCCGTGAAAGAGACCCAGTACTTC
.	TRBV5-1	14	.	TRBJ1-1	CASSLEPAGTEAFF	TGCGCCAGCAGCCTGGAACCCGCAGGGACTGAAGCTTTCTTT
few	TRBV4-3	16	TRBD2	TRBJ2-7	CASSPSVGLAGKEQYF	TGCGCCAGCAGCCCGTCGGTGGGACTAGCGGGGAAAGAGCAGTACTTC
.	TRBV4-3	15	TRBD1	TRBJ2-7	CASSHGQGSSYEQYF	TGCGCCAGCAGCCATGGACAGGGGTCTTCGTACGAGCAGTACTTC
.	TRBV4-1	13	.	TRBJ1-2	CASSQRGDHGYTF	TGCGCCAGCAGCCAAAGGGGTGATCATGGCTACACCTTC
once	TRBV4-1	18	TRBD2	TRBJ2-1	CASTPSPGTSGSGNEQFF	TGCGCCAGCACCCCCTCTCCCGGGACTAGCGGTTCCGGCAATGAGCAGTTCTTC
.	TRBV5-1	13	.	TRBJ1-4	CASSGRRNEKLFF	TGCGCCAGCTCTGGCAGACGGAATGAAAAACTGTTTTTT
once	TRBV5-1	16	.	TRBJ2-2	CASSLGAGRATGELFF	TGCGCCAGCAGCTTAGGAGCCGGGAGAGCTACCGGGGAGCTGTTTTTT
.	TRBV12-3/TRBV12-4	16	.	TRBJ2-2	CASSLTGAWGSGELFF	TGTGCCAGCAGTTTAACGGGGGCGTGGGGATCCGGGGAGCTGTTTTTT
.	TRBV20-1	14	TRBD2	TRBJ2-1	CSPPSGGAYNEQFF	TGCAGTCCTCCGAGCGGGGGGGCCTACAATGAGCAGTTCTTC
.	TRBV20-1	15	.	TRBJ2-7	CSATTRTETYNEQYF	TGCAGTGCTACAACGCGGACAGAGACCTACAATGAGCAGTACTTC
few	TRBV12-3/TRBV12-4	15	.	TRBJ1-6	CASSPPGQGNSPLHF	TGTGCCAGCAGTCCGCCGGGACAAGGAAATTCACCCCTCCACTTT